This T cell receptor (beta chain) was observed in a study of shared clonotypes between healthy human individuals. Study-level background: Participating donors consisted of a couple of women and a few men aged 18 to 49. Overall study results and limits: Non-shared clonotypes were found to have lower generation probabilities than the clonotypes that were shared by all four of the sorted-subset donors.

The method was immunoSEQ multiplex PCR; TCRdb's version includes in-frame clones alone and lacks a portion of them. The sample lists around 2.1 million clones, almost 96% occurring once. Regarding this clone: The antigen is undetermined.

CDR3 length: 12 residues. V lost 5 bases and J lost 2, with 9 bases in between. The germline V gene has CDR1 GTSNPN and CDR2 SVGIG (reference sequence). The chain combines TRBV30 with TRBJ1-2; no definite D call. The sequencing sample was made of naive CD4+ T cells sorted from blood. Subset of the sample: CD45RA+ positively selected. The source of this sequence is a man younger than 35 in good health. DNA for the CDR3: TGTGCCTGGTTCGCCGGCAACTATGGCTACACCTTC. Translation gives CAWFAGNYGYTF.